The T cell receptor (beta chain) under discussion was sequenced for a study of T cell repertoires in cytomegalovirus infection. Looking at the study overall: Carrying CMV and the relevant HLA type showed in public TCR beta signatures.

Study-wide results and caveats: In two of eight donors, the top clonotype was HLA-C-restricted CMV-specific. Cumulative public TCR beta family frequency identified CMV carriers with the relevant HLA.

TCRdb processed the reads anew with MiXCR; each CDR3 protein has one entry. The table records 450,000 to 650,000 distinct CDR3 sequences, more than 25% of them present only once. This clonotype has just a few counts. Antigen specificity is unknown. V was clipped by 7 bases and J by 2 bases; unmatched bases: 4. Germline V CDR1 and CDR2: SGHTA, FQGNSA. The CDR3 spans 14 residues. The source material was PBMCs. The chain links TRBV7-2 to TRBJ2-3; 9 bases line up with TRBD2. The receptor was isolated from a human donor in good health (CMV status not recorded). Some clones in this sample may be carry-over from other donors' samples. CDR3 sequence: CASNLAGYTDTQYF. The DNA of the CDR3 is TGTGCCAGCAACCTAGCGGGGTACACAGATACGCAGTATTTT.